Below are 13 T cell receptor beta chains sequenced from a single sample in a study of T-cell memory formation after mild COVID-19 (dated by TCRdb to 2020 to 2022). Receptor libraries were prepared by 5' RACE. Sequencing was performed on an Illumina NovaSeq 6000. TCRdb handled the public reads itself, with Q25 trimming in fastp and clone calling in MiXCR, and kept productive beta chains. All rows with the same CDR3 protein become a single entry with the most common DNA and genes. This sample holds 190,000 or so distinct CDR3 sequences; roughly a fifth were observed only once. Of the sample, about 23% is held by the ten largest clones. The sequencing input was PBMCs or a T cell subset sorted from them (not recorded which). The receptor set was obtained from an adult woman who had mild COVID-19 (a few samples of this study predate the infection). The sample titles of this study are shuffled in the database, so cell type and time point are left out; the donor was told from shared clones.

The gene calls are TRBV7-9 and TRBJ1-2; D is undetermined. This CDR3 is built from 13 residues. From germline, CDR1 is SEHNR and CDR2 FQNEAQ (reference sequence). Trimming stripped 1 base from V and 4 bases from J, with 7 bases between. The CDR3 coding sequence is TGTGCCAGCAGCTTAGGCGGCGGCTATGGCTACACCTTC. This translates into CASSLGGGYGYTF.

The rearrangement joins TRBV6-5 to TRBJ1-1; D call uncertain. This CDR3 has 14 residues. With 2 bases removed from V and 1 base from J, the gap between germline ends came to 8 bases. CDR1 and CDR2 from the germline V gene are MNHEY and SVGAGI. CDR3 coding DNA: TGTGCCAGCAGTTACACAGTCGAGAACACTGAAGCTTTCTTT. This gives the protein CASSYTVENTEAFF.

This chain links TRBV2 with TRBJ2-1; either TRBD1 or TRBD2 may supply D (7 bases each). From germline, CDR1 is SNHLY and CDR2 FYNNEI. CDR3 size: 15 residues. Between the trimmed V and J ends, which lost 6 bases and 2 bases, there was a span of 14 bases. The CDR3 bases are TGTGCCAGCAGCGCAGGGGGGGAGCCCTACAATGAGCAGTTCTTC. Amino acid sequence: CASSAGGEPYNEQFF.

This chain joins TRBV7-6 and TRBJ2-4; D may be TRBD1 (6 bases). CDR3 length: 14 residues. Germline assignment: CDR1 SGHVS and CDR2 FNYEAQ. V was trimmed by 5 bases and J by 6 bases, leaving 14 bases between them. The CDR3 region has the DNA TGTGCCAGCAGCGCCGGACAGATATTAAACATTCAGTACTTC. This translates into CASSAGQILNIQYF.

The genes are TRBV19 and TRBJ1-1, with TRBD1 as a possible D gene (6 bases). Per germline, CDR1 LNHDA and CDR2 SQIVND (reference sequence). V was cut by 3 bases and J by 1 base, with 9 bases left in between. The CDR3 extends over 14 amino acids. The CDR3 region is CASSMGTRNTEAFF. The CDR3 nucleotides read TGTGCCAGTAGTATGGGGACAAGGAACACTGAAGCTTTCTTT. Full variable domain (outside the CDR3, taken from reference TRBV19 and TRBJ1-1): DGGITQSPKYLFRKEGQNVTLSCEQNLNHDAMYWYRQDPGQGLRLIYYSQIVNDFQKGDIAEGYSVSREKKESFPLTVTSAQKNPTAFYLCASSMGTRNTEAFFGQGTRLTVV.

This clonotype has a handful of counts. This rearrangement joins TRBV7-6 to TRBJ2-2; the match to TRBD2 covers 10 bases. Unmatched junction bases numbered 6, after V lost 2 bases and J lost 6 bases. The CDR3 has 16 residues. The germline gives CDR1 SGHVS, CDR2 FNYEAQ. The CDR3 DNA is TGTGCCAGCAGCTTACACACCGGGACTAGCGCCGGGGAGCTGTTTTTT. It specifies CASSLHTGTSAGELFF.

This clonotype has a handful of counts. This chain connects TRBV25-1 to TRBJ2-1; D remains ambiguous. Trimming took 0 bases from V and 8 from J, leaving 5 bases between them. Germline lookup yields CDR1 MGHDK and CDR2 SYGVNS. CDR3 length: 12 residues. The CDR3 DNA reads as TGTGCCAGCAGTGAATATGGGGATGAGCAGTTCTTC. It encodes CASSEYGDEQFF.

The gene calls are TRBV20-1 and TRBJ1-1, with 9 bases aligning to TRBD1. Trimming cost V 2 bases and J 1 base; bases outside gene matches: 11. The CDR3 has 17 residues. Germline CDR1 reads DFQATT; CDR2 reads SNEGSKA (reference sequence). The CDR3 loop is CSARLIGTGSGNTEAFF. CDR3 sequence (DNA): TGCAGTGCTAGACTGATCGGGACAGGGTCAGGGAACACTGAAGCTTTCTTT.

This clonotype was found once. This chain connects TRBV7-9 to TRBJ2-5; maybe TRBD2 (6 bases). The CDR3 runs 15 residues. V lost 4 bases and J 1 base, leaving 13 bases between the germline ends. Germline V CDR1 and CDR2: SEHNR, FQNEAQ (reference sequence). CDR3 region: CASSSASGVQETQYF. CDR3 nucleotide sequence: TGTGCCAGCAGCTCCGCGTCGGGGGTCCAAGAGACCCAGTACTTC.

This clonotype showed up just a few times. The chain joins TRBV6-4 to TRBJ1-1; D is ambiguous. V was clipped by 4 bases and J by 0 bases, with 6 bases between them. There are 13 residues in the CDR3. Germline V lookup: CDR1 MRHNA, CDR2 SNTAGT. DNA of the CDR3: TGTGCCAGCAGTGCAGGTATGAACACTGAAGCTTTCTTT. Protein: CASSAGMNTEAFF.

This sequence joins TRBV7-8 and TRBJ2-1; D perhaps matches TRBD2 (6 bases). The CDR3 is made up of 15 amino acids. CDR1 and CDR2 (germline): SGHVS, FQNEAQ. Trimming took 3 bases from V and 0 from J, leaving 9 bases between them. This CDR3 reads CASSFSGLSYNEQFF. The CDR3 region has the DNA TGTGCCAGCAGCTTTAGCGGACTCTCCTACAATGAGCAGTTCTTC. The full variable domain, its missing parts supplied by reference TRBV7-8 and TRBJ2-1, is GAGVSQSPRYKVAKRGQDVALRCDPISGHVSLFWYQQALGQGPEFLTYFQNEAQLDKSGLPSDRFFAERPEGSVSTLKIQRTQQEDSAVYLCASSFSGLSYNEQFFGPGTRLTVL.

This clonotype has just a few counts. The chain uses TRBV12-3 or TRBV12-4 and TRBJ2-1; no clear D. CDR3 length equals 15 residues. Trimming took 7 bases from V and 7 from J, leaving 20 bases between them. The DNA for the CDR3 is TGTGCCAGCACCTCCGGGTTTCGGTCTCCGAATGAGCAGTTCTTC. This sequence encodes CASTSGFRSPNEQFF.

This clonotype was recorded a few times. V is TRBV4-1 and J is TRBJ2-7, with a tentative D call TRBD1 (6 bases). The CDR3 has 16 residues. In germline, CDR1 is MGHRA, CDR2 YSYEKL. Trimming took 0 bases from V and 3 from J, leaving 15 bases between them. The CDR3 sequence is CASSQDTTGSRYEQYF. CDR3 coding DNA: TGCGCCAGCAGCCAAGATACTACAGGGTCACGCTACGAGCAGTACTTC.